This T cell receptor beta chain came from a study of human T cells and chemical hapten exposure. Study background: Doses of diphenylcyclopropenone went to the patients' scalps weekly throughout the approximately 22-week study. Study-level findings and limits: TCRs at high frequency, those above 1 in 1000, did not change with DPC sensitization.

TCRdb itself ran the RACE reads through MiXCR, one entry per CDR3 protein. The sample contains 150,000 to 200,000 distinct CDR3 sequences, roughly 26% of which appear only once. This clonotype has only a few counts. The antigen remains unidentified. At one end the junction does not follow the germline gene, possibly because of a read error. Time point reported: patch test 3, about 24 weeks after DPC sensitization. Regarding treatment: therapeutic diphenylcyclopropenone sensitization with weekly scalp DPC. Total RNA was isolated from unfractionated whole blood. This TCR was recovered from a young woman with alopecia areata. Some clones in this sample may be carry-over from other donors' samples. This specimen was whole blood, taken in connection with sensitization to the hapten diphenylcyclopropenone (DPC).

CDR3 bases: TGTGCCAGCAGCCAAGATCGGCGGCCCCCCCGCGAGACCCAGTACTTC. Its protein product is CASSQDRRPPRETQYF. This chain links TRBV4-3 with TRBJ2-5, with no clear D. Germline lookup yields CDR1 LGHNA and CDR2 YSLEER. The CDR3 extends over 16 amino acids.